The rows below give T cell receptor beta chains drawn from one sample of a study of cytomegalovirus exposure and HLA in healthy donors. Libraries were prepared by immunoSEQ multiplex PCR; TCRdb keeps only in-frame clonotypes and omits some of them. Among 200,000 or so clones, 60% to 80% were seen once, and the ten largest hold around 1.8%. Sequencing was done on a sample of PBMCs. These receptors all stem from a young man in good health and CMV-seronegative. The CDR3 runs from the conserved cysteine through the conserved F or W.

V: TRBV4-1
length: 16
CDR3: CASSQRHRTPNYEQYF

V: TRBV7-2
length: 14
CDR3: CASSSDSSNQPQHF

V: TRBV9
length: 14
CDR3: CASSVGQKNEKLFF

V: TRBV7-6
length: 13
CDR3: CASSQDISYEQYF

V: TRBV7-8
length: 15
CDR3: CASSFPGQTSYEQYF

V: TRBV14
length: 19
CDR3: CASSQGRGGLAGGRHTQYF

V: TRBV7-8
length: 18
CDR3: CASSLGPRQTLAKNIQYF

V: TRBV9
length: 18
CDR3: CASSVALSTGWPFYEQYF

V: TRBV7-9
length: 14
CDR3: CASSLGRGAGEAFF

V: TRBV14
length: 14
CDR3: CASSQGYGDYGYTF

V: TRBV30
length: 15
CDR3: CAWSVGGGPPGELFF

V: TRBV7-9
length: 15
CDR3: CASSPSGQGNTEAFF

V: TRBV11-2
length: 13
CDR3: CASMPYRGRGYTF

V: TRBV28
length: 15
CDR3: CALGDRVSGANVLTF

V: TRBV6-6
length: 11
CDR3: CASSQYYEQYF

V: TRBV28
length: 14
CDR3: CASSLKDFSYEQYF

V: TRBV5-6
length: 17
CDR3: CASSSYVSGRALDTQYF

V: TRBV18
length: 16
CDR3: CASSQGPGGGVYEQYF

V: TRBV6-1
length: 14
CDR3: CATPGLADYNEQFF

V: TRBV7-8
length: 17
CDR3: CASSSVGTGSSYNEQFF

V: TRBV27
length: 15
CDR3: CASSFAGGSNQPQHF

V: TRBV2
length: 13
CDR3: CASRSGSEDTQYF

V: TRBV6-5
length: 14
CDR3: CASSYGAGDQPQHF

V: TRBV12-5
length: 15
CDR3: CASGPGTAYQETQYF

V: TRBV7-2
length: 15
CDR3: CASSLAPGELNEQYF

V: TRBV27
length: 15
CDR3: CASSSFVTTRNEQFF

V: TRBV7-7
length: 14
CDR3: CASSLATSTGELFF

V: TRBV7-6
length: 15
CDR3: CASSQSGRSTDTQYF

V: TRBV25-1
length: 14
CDR3: CASSEGMPPETQYF

V: TRBV19
length: 15
CDR3: CASFGTKLSTGELFF

V: TRBV11-2
length: 14
CDR3: CASSMTGIGETQYF

V: TRBV11-2
length: 14
CDR3: CASSLGQGLSGYTF

V: TRBV6-6
length: 16
CDR3: CASSPGTALSNQPQHF

V: TRBV4-3
length: 17
CDR3: CASSQDERQRFTDTQYF

V: TRBV14
length: 15
CDR3: CASSPPGLAGDEQFF

V: TRBV7-2
length: 15
CDR3: CASSLNTGGDEPQHF

V: TRBV4-2
length: 13
CDR3: CASSQEGSGEQFF

V: TRBV5-1
length: 16
CDR3: CASSFPTSGYPDTQYF

V: TRBV7-9
length: 12
CDR3: CASSLSGDEQYF

V: TRBV7-9
length: 16
CDR3: CASSLVQGGSNQPQHF

V: TRBV7-9
length: 15
CDR3: CASSFPGQGSYEQYF

V: TRBV7-6
length: 14
CDR3: CASSFEPWGEKLFF

V: TRBV12-5
length: 15
CDR3: CASGRGGGNTDTQYF

V: TRBV6-5
length: 14
CDR3: CASSYSSTNEKLFF

V: TRBV6-5
length: 15
CDR3: CASSPGTGGGGSWYF